The 26 T cell receptor beta chains below come from one sample, sequenced in a study of graft-versus-host responses after intestinal transplantation. Profiled with immunoSEQ multiplex PCR; TCRdb holds only in-frame clones, not every one. The data contain around 110,000 clones, less than 95% of them seen just once; the ten biggest clones take up approximately 0.18%. Their target antigens are unknown. Here the sequenced sample was unstimulated CD4+ T cells sorted from spleen or lymph node cells, taken before intestinal transplant. These receptors all stem from a human donor who received an intestinal transplant.

The chain links TRBV4-3 to TRBJ2-7, with 7 bases aligning to TRBD2. In germline, CDR1 is LGHNA, CDR2 YSLEER. Trimming at V came to 1 base and at J to 2 bases, leaving 23 bases not matched to a gene. CDR3 length: 21 residues. The CDR3 DNA reads TGCGCCAGCAGCCAAGGTAGGGGAGGGAGCCCAAAGGGAGTGATCCCCTACGAGCAGTACTTC. It codes for CASSQGRGGSPKGVIPYEQYF.

The rearrangement joins TRBV27 to TRBJ2-2; the match to TRBD1 covers 10 bases. Germline V lookup: CDR1 MNHEY, CDR2 SMNVEV (reference sequence). With V trimmed by 7 bases and J by 4 bases, 6 bases remained unmatched. CDR3 size: 15 residues. The CDR3 region has the DNA TGTGCCAGCACTTCGAGGACAGGGGGCACCGGGGAGCTGTTTTTT. Amino acid sequence: CASTSRTGGTGELFF.

The chain combines TRBV4-1 with TRBJ2-7; TRBD1 might be the D (5 bases). The CDR3 is 17 residues long. Looked up from germline, CDR1 is MGHRA and CDR2 is YSYEKL. Trimming removed 1 base at V and 2 bases at J, with 18 bases between. The CDR3 is CASSQAARAGLPYEQYF. The CDR3 nucleotides read TGCGCCAGCAGCCAAGCGGCAAGGGCAGGGCTACCCTACGAGCAGTACTTC.

The V call is TRBV5-4, the J call TRBJ2-5; unclear D gene. The V and J ends lost 0 bases and 2 bases respectively, with 14 bases between them. CDR1 is SGHNT, CDR2 YYREEE, per germline (reference sequence). The CDR3 has 16 residues. CDR3 protein: CASSLGGTASQETQYF. Written as DNA, the CDR3 is TGTGCCAGCAGCTTGGGAGGCACGGCTAGTCAAGAGACCCAGTACTTC.

J is TRBJ1-4 and V is TRBV10-2; D unclear. Trimming pared 5 bases from V and 3 bases from J, leaving 19 bases between. This CDR3 comprises 17 residues. From germline, CDR1 is WSHSY and CDR2 SAAADI. CDR3 DNA sequence: TGCGCCAGCAGTAAAACCCGGTCCCGCCGTTCTAATGAAAAACTGTTTTTT. This sequence encodes CASSKTRSRRSNEKLFF.

The chain has TRBV4-1 and TRBJ2-2; D is possibly TRBD1 (5 bases). The germline V gene encodes CDR1 MGHRA and CDR2 YSYEKL. V shed 3 bases and J shed 7 bases, with 21 bases lying between them. The CDR3 is 17 amino acids. The CDR3 region has the DNA TGCGCCAGCAGCCATCCCCCTTGGGGCTCTTTGAGCGGGGAGCTGTTTTTT. This translates into CASSHPPWGSLSGELFF.

The CDR3 DNA reads as TGCAGCGTTCAGAGGGGAAGGGGGACAGATACGCAGTATTTT. Translated, it gives CSVQRGRGTDTQYF. The rearrangement joins TRBV29-1 to TRBJ2-3; perhaps TRBD1 as D (6 bases). Germline V gives CDR1 SQVTM, CDR2 ANQGSEA. CDR3 length: 14 residues. Trimming took off 5 bases at V and 3 bases at J, with 15 bases between the two ends.

The chain recombines TRBV14 with TRBJ2-5; 11 bases fit TRBD2. The CDR3 spans 17 residues. The junction had 15 bases not matched to a gene; V was cut back by 4 bases and J by 8 bases. CDR1 is SGHDN and CDR2 is FVKESK in the germline V gene. CDR3 sequence reads: CASSPEGGLAVRGTQYF. CDR3 DNA: TGTGCCAGCAGCCCCGAGGGGGGACTAGCGGTCCGGGGAACCCAGTACTTC.

The chain couples TRBV28 to TRBJ2-7, with 7 bases identical to TRBD2. In germline, CDR1 is MDHEN, CDR2 SYDVKM. The J segment lost 4 bases and the V segment lost 6 bases, leaving 6 bases of the junction unmatched. This CDR3 comprises 13 residues. This chain's CDR3 is CASSWGGMYEQYF. The CDR3 coding sequence is TGTGCCAGCAGCTGGGGGGGAATGTACGAGCAGTACTTC. Combining the CDR3 with reference TRBV28 and TRBJ2-7 gives the whole variable domain DVKVTQSSRYLVKRTGEKVFLECVQDMDHENMFWYRQDPGLGLRLIYFSYDVKMKEKGDIPEGYSVSREKKERFSLILESASTNQTSMYLCASSWGGMYEQYFGPGTRLTVT.

The CDR3 DNA follows: TGTGCCGCACGGGGGGCCCACACTGAAGCTTTCTTT. It yields the protein CAARGAHTEAFF. The V gene is TRBV28, the J gene TRBJ1-1; TRBD1 is a possible D gene (6 bases). V lost 11 bases to trimming and J lost 3 bases, with 13 bases between them. Germline V gives CDR1 MDHEN, CDR2 SYDVKM. The CDR3 sequence is 12 residues long. Using reference TRBV28 and TRBJ1-1 for the parts outside the CDR3, the full variable domain is DVKVTQSSRYLVKRTGEKVFLECVQDMDHENMFWYRQDPGLGLRLIYFSYDVKMKEKGDIPEGYSVSREKKERFSLILESASTNQTSMYLCAARGAHTEAFFGQGTRLTVV.

V gene TRBV7-3 combines with J gene TRBJ2-3; possible D gene TRBD2, 6 bases. Trimming cost V 2 bases and J 0 bases, with 9 bases left between them. The CDR3 totals 15 residues. Germline CDR1 is SGHTA and CDR2 is FQGTGA. Here the CDR3 reads CASSLGGVSTDTQYF. In nucleotides, the CDR3 is TGTGCCAGCAGCTTAGGCGGGGTTAGCACAGATACGCAGTATTTT.

The chain recombines TRBV6-1 with TRBJ1-6; 9 bases map to TRBD1. The V gene's germline CDR1 is MNHNS and CDR2 SASEGT. Losses at the gene ends were 2 bases for V and 7 bases for J; bases not matched to a gene: 12. CDR3 length equals 18 residues. The DNA of the CDR3 is TGTGCCAGCAGTGAACTGACAACCGGGACAGGGAAGAATTCACCCCTCCACTTT. This sequence encodes CASSELTTGTGKNSPLHF.

This clone has more than one count but fewer than ten. V and J are TRBV13 and TRBJ2-7; D is perhaps TRBD2 (5 bases). CDR1 PRHDT and CDR2 FYEKMQ come from the germline V gene (reference sequence). Between the trimmed V and J ends, which lost 6 bases and 4 bases, there was a span of 19 bases. This CDR3 is built from 15 residues. Here the CDR3 reads CASSFKGIGRYEQYF. Here the CDR3 DNA reads TGTGCCAGCAGTTTTAAGGGAATAGGGAGATACGAGCAGTACTTC.

Only one count was recorded for this clone. The chain has TRBV15 and TRBJ2-1, with 7 nucleotides matching TRBD1. The CDR3 is 13 amino acids. Germline V gene sequence: CDR1 LNHNV, CDR2 YYDKDF (reference sequence). V was pared by 5 bases and J by 4 bases, with 2 bases of the junction left unmatched. The CDR3 sequence: CATSGGQYNEQFF. CDR3 nucleotides: TGTGCCACCAGCGGGGGACAGTACAATGAGCAGTTCTTC.

The genes are TRBV5-4 and TRBJ1-1; D unresolved. Trimming stripped 2 bases from V and 1 base from J, with 3 bases between. Germline loops: CDR1 SGHNT, CDR2 YYREEE (reference sequence). The CDR3 runs to 12 residues. The CDR3 coding sequence is TGTGCCAGCAGCTTCGGGAACACTGAAGCTTTCTTT. This sequence encodes CASSFGNTEAFF.

This clone was detected only once. The chain employs TRBV7-9 and TRBJ2-1; the D gene is possibly TRBD2 (5 bases). CDR1 is SEHNR, CDR2 FQNEAQ, per germline (reference sequence). V was shortened by 5 bases and J by 7 bases, with 9 bases between the two germline ends. The CDR3 consists of 12 residues. CDR3 DNA: TGTGCCAGCAGCCCCACGGGGAATGAGCAGTTCTTC. Residues: CASSPTGNEQFF.

The V and J genes are TRBV5-1 and TRBJ2-7; the D is unclear. The V end lost 4 bases, the J end lost 2 bases, and 10 bases lay between the germline ends. Per germline, CDR1 SGHRS and CDR2 YFSETQ. The CDR3 extends over 13 amino acids. CDR3 in amino acids: CASSSYTAYEQYF. The CDR3 nucleotides are TGCGCCAGCAGCAGTTACACCGCCTACGAGCAGTACTTC.

The chain joins TRBV10-1 to TRBJ1-1, with D unresolved. Per the germline V gene, CDR1 is WNHNN and CDR2 is SYGVQD (reference sequence). Trimming cost V 10 bases and J 2 bases, with 14 bases left between them. There are 13 residues in the CDR3. The CDR3 loop reads CATREGPNTEAFF. In DNA, the CDR3 is TGCGCCACCCGGGAGGGTCCAAACACTGAAGCTTTCTTT.

The CDR3 loop is CASSLQVNLNQPQHF. DNA for the CDR3: TGTGCCAGCAGCTTACAGGTCAACCTTAATCAGCCCCAGCATTTT. The chain carries TRBV7-2 and TRBJ1-5; D call uncertain. The CDR3 is 15 residues long. V lost 2 bases and J lost 4, with 12 bases in between. Germline V CDR1 and CDR2: SGHTA, FQGNSA.

This chain uses TRBV5-4 with TRBJ2-3; D uncertain. CDR1 and CDR2 (germline): SGHNT, YYREEE (reference sequence). The CDR3 loop spans 13 amino acids. V was cut by 4 bases and J by 6 bases, with 12 bases left in between. The CDR3 DNA reads TGTGCCAGCAGCCGTTACGACGGGGATACGCAGTATTTT. Encoded protein: CASSRYDGDTQYF.

In this sample, this clone turned up once. The chain employs TRBV28 and TRBJ1-2, with a tentative D call TRBD1 (5 bases). From germline, CDR1 is MDHEN and CDR2 SYDVKM. The V end was cut by 7 bases, the J end by 8 bases, with 17 bases between. The CDR3 consists of 13 residues. The CDR3 nucleotides read TGTGCCAGCACGTCCCAGGGCCGCGGAGGCTACACCTTC. Translated, it gives CASTSQGRGGYTF.

The chain couples TRBV27 to TRBJ2-7; D is possibly TRBD1 (5 bases). The CDR3 has 14 amino acids. The germline CDR1 and CDR2 sequences are MNHEY and SMNVEV (reference sequence). V dropped 5 bases and J dropped 2 bases, with 13 bases sitting between them. CDR3 in DNA: TGTGCCAGCAGTGCCAGGGTAGGGACCTACGAGCAGTACTTC. Translated: CASSARVGTYEQYF.

The chain couples TRBV4-3 to TRBJ2-7; 8 positions match TRBD2. The CDR3 has 14 residues. Germline assignment: CDR1 LGHNA and CDR2 YSLEER. J gave up 6 bases and V 6 bases, and 10 bases lay outside the gene matches. In nucleotides, the CDR3 is TGCGCCAGCAGGCCGACCGGGGGGGCCGCCGAGCAGTACTTC. It codes for CASRPTGGAAEQYF.

The gene calls are TRBV5-1 and TRBJ1-1; D is possibly TRBD1 (6 bases). This CDR3 is built from 15 residues. V lost 3 bases, J lost 1 base, and 13 bases lay in between. Germline V gives CDR1 SGHRS, CDR2 YFSETQ. CDR3 in amino acids: CASSSRGQRNTEAFF. CDR3 nucleotide sequence: TGCGCCAGCAGCTCCAGGGGCCAAAGGAACACTGAAGCTTTCTTT.

The chain links TRBV18 to TRBJ1-5; possibly TRBD1 for D (6 bases). There are 15 residues in the CDR3. Germline CDR1 KGHSH, CDR2 LQKENI. The V end was cut by 3 bases, the J end by 2 bases, with 11 bases between. The chain's CDR3 is CASSPKGDRNQPQHF. The CDR3 DNA reads TGTGCCAGCTCACCGAAGGGGGATCGCAATCAGCCCCAGCATTTT. The variable domain in full, completed from reference TRBV18 and TRBJ1-5, reads NAGVMQNPRHLVRRRGQEARLRCSPMKGHSHVYWYRQLPEEGLKFMVYLQKENIIDESGMPKERFSAEFPKEGPSILRIQQVVRGDSAAYFCASSPKGDRNQPQHFGDGTRLSIL.

This clone was seen only a few times. The genes are TRBV18 and TRBJ1-2; D is undetermined. Germline V gives CDR1 KGHSH, CDR2 LQKENI. The CDR3 is 13 residues long. The V and J ends lost 2 bases and 7 bases respectively, with 11 bases between them. DNA for the CDR3: TGTGCCAGCTCACCAGTAGAGGGATCTGGCTACACCTTC. Its protein product is CASSPVEGSGYTF.